Below are 2 T cell receptor beta chains sequenced from a single sample in a study of glioma-infiltrating T cells. The iRepertoire nested amplicon-rescue multiplex PCR amplified TCR alpha and beta CDR3s from RNA. TCRdb reprocessed the multiplex PCR reads via MiXCR and lists one record per CDR3 protein. The table has roughly 350,000 distinct CDR3 sequences, approximately 42% seen once. Sequencing used glioma tissue, nonneoplastic brain tissue, or PBMCs (not recorded which). The receptors come from a human donor with low-grade glioma or glioblastoma, undergoing nonglioma brain surgery, or in good health (not recorded which).

As regards this clonotype: Without the conserved terminal phenylalanine or tryptophan, this CDR3 likely stems from a read error. The chain carries TRBV4-3 and TRBJ1-1; D is unresolved. Trimming removed 3 bases from V and 0 bases from J, with 11 bases in between. Looked up from germline, CDR1 is LGHNA and CDR2 is YSLEER. The CDR3 contains 15 residues. As DNA, the CDR3 is TGCGCCAGCAGCCAGGCGAGGGTTCTGAACACTGAAGCTTTCCTT. It specifies CASSQARVLNTEAFL.

The genes are TRBV7-2 and TRBJ2-2; 11 nucleotides line up with TRBD2. CDR1 is SGHTA and CDR2 is FQGNSA in the germline V gene. V trimming: 6 bases; J trimming: 4 bases; junction bases outside the gene matches: 10. The CDR3 is made up of 17 amino acids. This CDR3 is CASRYTPGLAVTGELFF. In nucleotides, the CDR3 is TGTGCCAGCAGATACACACCGGGACTAGCGGTCACCGGGGAGCTGTTTTTT. Complete variable domain (other parts from reference TRBV7-2 and TRBJ2-2): GAGVSQSPSNKVTEKGKDVELRCDPISGHTALYWYRQSLGQGLEFLIYFQGNSAPDKSGLPSDRFSAERTGGSVSTLTIQRTQQEDSAVYLCASRYTPGLAVTGELFFGEGSRLTVL.